This T cell receptor (beta chain) is drawn from a study of spatial heterogeneity in lung cancer. From the 5' RACE reads, TCRdb called clonotypes with MiXCR, one entry per CDR3 protein. The repertoire holds 7,200 or so distinct CDR3 sequences, with around 4.3% as singletons. This clonotype is deemed medium-sized (0.01 to 0.1%). Deletions cut 2 bases from V and 5 bases from J, with 13 bases between. The CDR3 has 16 amino acids. Germline V gene data show CDR1 as MNHNY and CDR2 as SVGAGI (reference sequence). Noted time point: sample taken at primary tumor resection. Tumor, nontumor lung or frozen PBMC supplied whole RNA that was sequenced unsorted.

This sequence originates from a female donor with early-stage non-small cell lung cancer. The material was normal lung tissue next to the tumor, obtained at surgery. This chain links TRBV6-6 with TRBJ1-6; D is possibly TRBD1 (5 bases). The CDR3 DNA is TGTGCCAGCAGTTACCCGGGGGGGACGAATAATTCACCCCTCCACTTT. The encoded protein is CASSYPGGTNNSPLHF.